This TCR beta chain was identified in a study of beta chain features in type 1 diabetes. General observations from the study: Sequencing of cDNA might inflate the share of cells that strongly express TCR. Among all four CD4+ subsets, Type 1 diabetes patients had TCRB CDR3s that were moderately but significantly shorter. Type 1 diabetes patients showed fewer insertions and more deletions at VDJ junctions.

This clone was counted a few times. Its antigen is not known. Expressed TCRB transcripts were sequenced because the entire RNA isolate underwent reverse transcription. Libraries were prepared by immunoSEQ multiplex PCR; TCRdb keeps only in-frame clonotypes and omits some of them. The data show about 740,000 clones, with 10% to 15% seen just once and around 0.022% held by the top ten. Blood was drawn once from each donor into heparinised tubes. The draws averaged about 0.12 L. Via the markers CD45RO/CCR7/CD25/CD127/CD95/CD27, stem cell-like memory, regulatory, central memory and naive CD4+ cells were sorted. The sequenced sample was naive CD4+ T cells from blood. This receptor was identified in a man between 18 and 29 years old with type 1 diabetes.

This CDR3 is CAWSVSSLAGTGTQYF. The DNA of the CDR3 is TGTGCCTGGAGTGTATCGAGCCTAGCGGGGACCGGGACCCAGTACTTC. The chain has TRBV30 and TRBJ2-5, with 9 bases fitting TRBD2. This CDR3 is built from 16 residues. Germline V gene data show CDR1 as GTSNPN and CDR2 as SVGIG (reference sequence). J lost 7 bases, V lost 0 bases, and 12 bases had no gene match.